Included here is one TCR beta chain sequence, with context. Its antigen remains unidentified. This entry belongs to a study of Ad26.COV2.S vaccination and SARS-CoV-2 variants. Study-level information: Enrolled in COV1001, the donor was in the Ad26.COV2.S trial arm, which received the vaccine.

General study results and limits: People who got the vaccine had more spike-specific TCR breadth than people who got placebo.

This table comes from immunoSEQ multiplex PCR, and its TCRdb copy is limited to in-frame clones, with some not included. The table lists around 450,000 clones, 70% to 90% of them singletons. Germline V gene sequence: CDR1 LNHDA, CDR2 SQIVND (reference sequence). Trimming stripped 3 bases from V and 3 bases from J, with 12 bases between. The CDR3 spans 14 residues. Treatment reported: around 19 received Ad26.COV2.S at low or high dose, single or two shots; about 5 received placebo; per-sample allocation not given. Sample collection was performed on day 63 after the first vaccine or placebo injection. The receptor's source is a person between 18 and 59 years old who received the Ad26.COV2.S COVID-19 vaccine or a placebo. The genes are TRBV19 and TRBJ2-7; D remains unclear. The sequencing used peripheral blood, collected in a trial of Ad26.COV2.S vaccine versus placebo. CDR3 coding DNA: TGTGCCAGTAGTATTGACTCGGACGGCTACGAGCAGTACTTC. It codes for CASSIDSDGYEQYF.